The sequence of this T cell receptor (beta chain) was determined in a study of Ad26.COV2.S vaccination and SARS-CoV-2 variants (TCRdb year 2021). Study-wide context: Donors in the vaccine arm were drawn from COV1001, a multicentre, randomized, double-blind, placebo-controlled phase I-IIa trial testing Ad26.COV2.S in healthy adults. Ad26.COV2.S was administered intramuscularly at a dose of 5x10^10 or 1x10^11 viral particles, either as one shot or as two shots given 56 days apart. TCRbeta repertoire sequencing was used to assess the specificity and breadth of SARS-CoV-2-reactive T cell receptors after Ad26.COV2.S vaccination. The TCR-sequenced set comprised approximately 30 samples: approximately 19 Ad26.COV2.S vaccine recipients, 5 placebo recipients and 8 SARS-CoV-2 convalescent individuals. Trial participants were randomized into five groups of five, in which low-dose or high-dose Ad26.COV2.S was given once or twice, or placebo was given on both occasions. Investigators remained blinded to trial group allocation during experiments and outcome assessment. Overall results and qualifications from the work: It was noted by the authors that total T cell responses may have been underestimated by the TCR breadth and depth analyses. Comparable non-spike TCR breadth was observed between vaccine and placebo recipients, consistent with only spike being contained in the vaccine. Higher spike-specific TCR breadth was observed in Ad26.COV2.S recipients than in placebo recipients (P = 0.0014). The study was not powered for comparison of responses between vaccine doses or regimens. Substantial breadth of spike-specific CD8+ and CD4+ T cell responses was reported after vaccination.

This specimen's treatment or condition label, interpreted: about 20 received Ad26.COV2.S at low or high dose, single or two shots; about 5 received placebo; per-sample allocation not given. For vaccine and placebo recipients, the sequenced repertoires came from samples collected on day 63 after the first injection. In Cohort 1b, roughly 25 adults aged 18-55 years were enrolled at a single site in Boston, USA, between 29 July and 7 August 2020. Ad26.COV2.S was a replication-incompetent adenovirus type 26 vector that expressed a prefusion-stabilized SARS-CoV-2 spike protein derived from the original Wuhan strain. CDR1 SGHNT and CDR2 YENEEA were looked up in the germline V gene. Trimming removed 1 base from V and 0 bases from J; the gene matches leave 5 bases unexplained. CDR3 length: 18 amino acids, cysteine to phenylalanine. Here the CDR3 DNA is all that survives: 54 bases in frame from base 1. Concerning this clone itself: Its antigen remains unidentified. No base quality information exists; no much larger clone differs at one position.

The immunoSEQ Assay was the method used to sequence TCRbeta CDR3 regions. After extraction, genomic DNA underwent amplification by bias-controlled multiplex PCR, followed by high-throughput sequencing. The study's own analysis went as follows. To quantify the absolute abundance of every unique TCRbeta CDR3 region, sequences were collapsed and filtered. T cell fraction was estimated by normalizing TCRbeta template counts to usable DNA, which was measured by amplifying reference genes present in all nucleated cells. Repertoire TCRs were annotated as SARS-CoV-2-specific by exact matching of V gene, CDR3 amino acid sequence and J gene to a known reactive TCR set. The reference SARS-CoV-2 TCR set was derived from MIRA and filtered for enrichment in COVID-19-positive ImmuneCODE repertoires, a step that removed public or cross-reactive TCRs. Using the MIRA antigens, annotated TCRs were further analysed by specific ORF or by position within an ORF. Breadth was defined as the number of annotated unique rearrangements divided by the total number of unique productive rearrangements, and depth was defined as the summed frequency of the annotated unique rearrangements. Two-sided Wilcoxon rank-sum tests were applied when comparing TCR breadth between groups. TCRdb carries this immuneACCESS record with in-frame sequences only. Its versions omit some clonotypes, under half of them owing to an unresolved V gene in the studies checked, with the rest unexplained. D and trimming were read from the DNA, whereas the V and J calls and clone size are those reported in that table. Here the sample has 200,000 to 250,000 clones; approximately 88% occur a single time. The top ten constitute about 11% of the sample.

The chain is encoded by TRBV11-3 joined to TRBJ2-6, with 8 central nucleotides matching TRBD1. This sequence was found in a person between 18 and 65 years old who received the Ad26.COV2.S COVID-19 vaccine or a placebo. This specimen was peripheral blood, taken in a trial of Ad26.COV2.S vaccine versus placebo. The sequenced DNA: TGTGCCAGCAGCTTAGGGGCCACAGGGGGCTCTGGGGCCAACGTCCTGACTTTC. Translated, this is CASSLGATGGSGANVLTF.